This TCR beta chain was sequenced for a study of T-cell reconstitution after alpha-beta-depleted transplantation in children. Study-wide findings and caveats: In patients about two months after transplant, alpha-beta T cells reportedly arose from several hundred expanded graft clones.

This clonotype was detected ten times or more. What it recognizes is unknown. J was trimmed by 4 bases and V by 0 bases; bases with no gene match: 3. The V gene's germline CDR1 is SGHRS and CDR2 YFSETQ. CDR3 length: 15 residues. Unique molecular identifiers were incorporated into the prepared TCRbeta library. TCRdb processed the PCR reads anew with MiXCR; each CDR3 protein has one entry. The table shows 15,000 to 20,000 distinct CDR3 sequences, with over 10% occurring only once. Sequences were derived from PBMCs, mostly from graft donor cells, sampled 180 days after TCRalphabeta/CD19-depleted stem cell transplant. This sequence was found in a boy under three years old who had a stem cell transplant for Wiskott-Aldrich syndrome, so the T cells may come from the graft donor. The V and J genes are TRBV5-1 and TRBJ2-1; 8 positions agree with TRBD1. CDR3 coding DNA: TGCGCCAGCAGCTTGGGATGGACAGGGTACAATGAGCAGTTCTTC. This translates into CASSLGWTGYNEQFF.